This T cell receptor beta chain is from a study of T cell repertoires in cytomegalovirus infection. Overall study: Public TCR beta signatures indicated both CMV infection and matching HLA type.

Unmatched junction bases numbered 13, after V lost 5 bases and J lost 6 bases. Germline CDR1 SGHVS, CDR2 FNYEAQ. The CDR3 loop spans 17 amino acids. This clonotype turned up a few times. What it recognizes is unknown. Findings and caveats of the study: In two of eight donors, the top clonotype was HLA-C-restricted CMV-specific.

TCRdb used MiXCR to reprocess the reads, holding one entry per CDR3 protein. The sample shows 700,000 to 850,000 distinct CDR3 sequences, approximately 32% of them seen only once. The gene calls are TRBV7-6 and TRBJ2-7; 13 bases fit TRBD2. This sequence originates from a human donor in good health (CMV status not recorded). Some clones in this sample may be carry-over from other donors' samples. The source was cultured CD8+ T cells from PBMCs, collected from culture after CMV antigen stimulation. The CDR3 nucleotides read TGTGCCAGCAGCAACCGACTAGCGGGGGGCCCTAGTCCCGAGCAGTACTTC. The encoded protein is CASSNRLAGGPSPEQYF.